These 9 T cell receptor beta chains originate from one sample sequenced in a study of blood T cell repertoires in COVID-19. Clones were read by immunoSEQ multiplex PCR, and TCRdb kept only the in-frame ones, dropping some. Of around 84,000 clones detected, 65% to 85% appear once; the ten largest clones hold around 39%. The sample comprised peripheral blood. These receptors all stem from a man older than 75 with active or convalescent COVID-19.

This clone was seen a single time. The genes are TRBV18 and TRBJ2-7; maybe TRBD2 (5 bases). Between the trimmed V and J ends, which lost 4 bases and 0 bases, there was a span of 13 bases. Per germline, CDR1 KGHSH and CDR2 LQKENI. This CDR3 is built from 15 residues. The CDR3 DNA reads as TGTGCCAGCTCACAAGAGGGCCGTAACTCCTACGAGCAGTACTTC. It yields the protein CASSQEGRNSYEQYF.

This clone qualifies as medium-sized. The rearrangement joins TRBV4-1 to TRBJ1-5; tentatively, D is TRBD1 (5 bases). V shed 4 bases and J shed 4 bases, with 23 bases lying between them. The CDR3 has 18 amino acids. Germline CDR1 MGHRA, CDR2 YSYEKL. The CDR3 sequence is CASSLLSITSGGNQPQHF. Written as DNA, the CDR3 is TGCGCCAGCAGCCTCCTCTCTATAACTTCCGGGGGGAATCAGCCCCAGCATTTT.

CDR3 region: CASSISGDEQYF. The CDR3 DNA is TGTGCCAGTAGTATCTCAGGGGACGAGCAGTACTTC. The chain uses TRBV19 and TRBJ2-7; possible D gene TRBD1, 6 bases. This CDR3 contains 12 residues. In germline, CDR1 is LNHDA, CDR2 SQIVND (reference sequence). V was cut by 3 bases and J by 5 bases, with 8 bases left in between. Together with reference TRBV19 and TRBJ2-7, the CDR3 gives the full variable domain: DGGITQSPKYLFRKEGQNVTLSCEQNLNHDAMYWYRQDPGQGLRLIYYSQIVNDFQKGDIAEGYSVSREKKESFPLTVTSAQKNPTAFYLCASSISGDEQYFGPGTRLTVT.

The J gene is TRBJ2-2, the V gene TRBV7-9, with 9 nucleotides matching TRBD2. J gave up 6 bases and V 3 bases, and 5 bases lay outside the gene matches. In germline, CDR1 is SEHNR, CDR2 FQNEAQ (reference sequence). The CDR3 extends over 15 amino acids. In DNA, the CDR3 is TGTGCCAGCAGCTTCAGCGGGGGGTACCCCGGGGAGCTGTTTTTT. Protein: CASSFSGGYPGELFF.

V usage is TRBV6-1 and J usage is TRBJ1-1; tentatively, D is TRBD1 (5 bases). The CDR3 is 18 residues long. Germline V gene sequence: CDR1 MNHNS, CDR2 SASEGT. Trimming removed 3 bases from V and 0 bases from J, with 20 bases in between. Here the CDR3 reads CASSEDGGGTRMNTEAFF. CDR3 nucleotide sequence: TGTGCCAGCAGTGAGGACGGGGGAGGGACGAGAATGAACACTGAAGCTTTCTTT.

The chain recombines TRBV6-5 with TRBJ1-2; TRBD1 agrees at 7 bases. This CDR3 is 14 amino acids long. The trim removed 6 bases at V and 5 bases at J, leaving 9 bases unmatched. Germline V gene lookup returns CDR1 MNHEY and CDR2 SVGAGI. This CDR3 reads CASRKDRELYGYTF. The CDR3 DNA is TGTGCCAGCAGAAAAGACAGGGAGCTTTATGGCTACACCTTC.

The chain is built from TRBV9 and TRBJ1-1; D is uncertain. With 3 bases removed from V and 0 bases from J, the gap between germline ends came to 12 bases. In germline, CDR1 is SGDLS, CDR2 YYNGEE. The CDR3 loop spans 15 amino acids. The CDR3 DNA sequence: TGTGCCAGCAGCGAATTTAGGGAGGTGAACACTGAAGCTTTCTTT. Protein product: CASSEFREVNTEAFF.

Notes on this clone: The junction departs from germline at one end; a sequencing error may be responsible. This chain links TRBV29-1 with TRBJ1-2; D might be TRBD1 (5 bases). The CDR3 spans 8 residues. Per germline, CDR1 SQVTM and CDR2 ANQGSEA. CDR3 nucleotides: TGCAGCGTTGAAGGGGGCTCTTTT. It translates to CSVEGGSF.

The chain carries TRBV5-1 and TRBJ2-3; D ambiguous. The ends were cut back, 0 bases at V and 0 bases at J, with 11 bases in the middle. The CDR3 has 16 amino acids. Germline CDR1 and CDR2: SGHRS and YFSETQ. In DNA form, the CDR3 reads TGCGCCAGCAGCTTGGTCCCAGGTGTAAGCACAGATACGCAGTATTTT. Amino acid sequence: CASSLVPGVSTDTQYF.